Listed below are T cell receptor beta chains from one sample, sequenced in a study of patients and donors after allogeneic stem cell transplantation. Using its own MiXCR run on the RT-PCR reads, TCRdb lists one record per CDR3 protein. The repertoire includes roughly 250,000 distinct CDR3 sequences, 11% to 15% of them detected once, and 11% sits in the top ten. The source material was blood, either unsorted or a sorted T cell fraction (not recorded which). These receptors came from a human donor who was either an allogeneic HSCT recipient or a stem cell or donor lymphocyte infusion donor (not recorded which). It is not recorded whose cells these are; they may come from a transplant donor. Both conserved end residues are part of each CDR3. A D gene is named only where the DNA matches it firmly. Clone sizes are given selectively: once, few, many, or a class where the clone is expanded.

CDR3aa	CDR3nt	v_gene	abundance	j_gene	d_gene
CASSQVAGPNSPLHF	TGTGCCAGCAGCCAAGTTGCCGGCCCAAATTCACCCCTCCACTTT	TRBV3-1	many	TRBJ1-6	.
CTSSQDRASGSLYEQYF	TGCACCAGCAGCCAAGATAGGGCTAGCGGGAGTCTATACGAGCAGTACTTC	TRBV1	.	TRBJ2-7	.
CSVKLANYEQYF	TGCAGCGTGAAACTAGCGAACTACGAGCAGTACTTC	TRBV29-1	few	TRBJ2-7	TRBD2
CASSYLPLSGVTVNTQYF	TGTGCCAGCAGCTACCTCCCCCTTAGCGGGGTTACGGTGAATACGCAGTATTTT	TRBV11-2	.	TRBJ2-3	TRBD2
CAISGRGGGLLDNEQFF	TGTGCCATCAGTGGAAGGGGCGGGGGGCTCCTAGACAATGAGCAGTTCTTC	TRBV10-3	many	TRBJ2-1	TRBD2
CASSSSGIDTDTQYF	TGTGCCAGCAGCTCTAGCGGGATCGACACAGATACGCAGTATTTT	TRBV7-3	few	TRBJ2-3	TRBD2
CASSYSLASRRAGELFF	TGTGCCAGCAGTTACTCGCTCGCTAGTCGCCGGGCCGGGGAGCTGTTTTTT	TRBV6-5	many	TRBJ2-2	.
CASRLPGQGSEKLFF	TGTGCCAGCAGATTACCGGGACAGGGGAGTGAAAAACTGTTTTTT	TRBV2	few	TRBJ1-4	TRBD1
CASSPRTGRSTEAFF	TGTGCCAGCAGCCCGCGGACAGGGAGGAGCACTGAAGCTTTCTTT	TRBV7-6	many	TRBJ1-1	TRBD1
CASSPQSLAGGDEQYF	TGTGCCAGCAGCCCGCAATCCCTAGCGGGGGGCGACGAGCAGTACTTC	TRBV6-1	few	TRBJ2-7	TRBD2
CASGLSGGETDTQYF	TGTGCTAGTGGTTTGAGCGGGGGGGAAACAGATACGCAGTATTTT	TRBV12-5	many	TRBJ2-3	TRBD2
CASSPPGTRYNEQFF	TGTGCCAGCTCACCACCCGGGACTAGATACAATGAGCAGTTCTTC	TRBV18	few	TRBJ2-1	TRBD2
CASSPTGGKGEKLFF	TGTGCCAGCAGCCCTACAGGGGGGAAAGGGGAAAAACTGTTTTTT	TRBV7-3	many	TRBJ1-4	TRBD1
CASSPSSQGGAEAFF	TGTGCCAGCTCACCGTCATCACAGGGGGGAGCTGAAGCTTTCTTT	TRBV18	few	TRBJ1-1	TRBD1
CAWHDTGTNTEAFF	TGTGCCTGGCACGATACCGGGACGAACACTGAAGCTTTCTTT	TRBV30	many	TRBJ1-1	.
CASSQEGIGSETQYF	TGTGCCAGCAGCCAAGAAGGGATCGGGTCGGAGACCCAGTACTTC	TRBV3-1	few	TRBJ2-5	.
CASSYSVGGAGTEAFF	TGTGCCAGCAGTTACTCCGTGGGGGGCGCGGGCACTGAAGCTTTCTTT	TRBV6-5	few	TRBJ1-1	.
CASSSPQGQGGYTF	TGTGCCAGCAGCTCGCCCCAGGGACAAGGAGGCTACACCTTC	TRBV5-5	many	TRBJ1-2	.
CASSQISSYEQYF	TGTGCCAGCAGCCAAATTTCCTCCTACGAGCAGTACTTC	TRBV3-1	few	TRBJ2-7	.
CASSQVRTSGNNEQFF	TGTGCCAGCAGCCAAGTTAGGACTAGCGGGAACAATGAGCAGTTCTTC	TRBV4-2	few	TRBJ2-1	TRBD2
CASSDPTDGRNEQFF	TGTGCCAGCAGTGATCCCACCGACGGCCGTAATGAGCAGTTCTTC	TRBV25-1	.	TRBJ2-1	.
CASSVRVDTEAFF	TGTGCCAGTAGTGTCCGGGTGGACACTGAAGCTTTCTTT	TRBV19	many	TRBJ1-1	.
CASSRQLAGVGEQYF	TGTGCCAGCAGCCGACAACTAGCGGGAGTCGGCGAGCAGTACTTC	TRBV3-1	few	TRBJ2-7	TRBD2
CASSLTSGGHNEQFF	TGTGCCAGCAGCTTAACTAGCGGGGGGCACAATGAGCAGTTCTTC	TRBV7-2	few	TRBJ2-1	TRBD2
CSVDLTDTQYF	TGCAGCGTTGATTTGACAGATACGCAGTATTTT	TRBV29-1	many	TRBJ2-3	.
CASSFASGGQETQYF	TGTGCCAGCAGCTTCGCTAGCGGGGGACAAGAGACCCAGTACTTC	TRBV7-2	.	TRBJ2-5	TRBD2